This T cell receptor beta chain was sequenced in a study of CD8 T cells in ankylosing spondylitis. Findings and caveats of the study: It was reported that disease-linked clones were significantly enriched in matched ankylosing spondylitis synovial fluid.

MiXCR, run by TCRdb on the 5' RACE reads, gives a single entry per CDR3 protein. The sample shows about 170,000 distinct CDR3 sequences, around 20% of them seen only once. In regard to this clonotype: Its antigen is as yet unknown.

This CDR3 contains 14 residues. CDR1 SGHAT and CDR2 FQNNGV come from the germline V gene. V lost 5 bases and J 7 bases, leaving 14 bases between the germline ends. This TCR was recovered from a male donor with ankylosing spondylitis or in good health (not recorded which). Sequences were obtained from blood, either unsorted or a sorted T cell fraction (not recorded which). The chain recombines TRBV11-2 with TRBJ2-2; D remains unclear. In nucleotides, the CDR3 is TGTGCCAGCAGCGCTGACACCTTCGGCGGGGAGCTGTTTTTT. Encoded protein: CASSADTFGGELFF.